This entry lists 25 T cell receptor beta chains sequenced from one sample in a study of neoadjuvant anti-PD-1 for oral cavity cancer. Method: immunoSEQ multiplex PCR; TCRdb's copy keeps in-frame clones and lacks some. The sample yields tens of thousands of clones, roughly 84% seen once. The source material was PBMCs, sampled before nivolumab (anti-PD-1) treatment. Receptor source: a person between 40 and 85 years old with oral cavity squamous cell carcinoma.

The chain is built from TRBV9 and TRBJ2-3; TRBD2 matches at 8 bases. The germline V gene encodes CDR1 SGDLS and CDR2 YYNGEE. V dropped 2 bases and J dropped 1; count of bases not matched to a gene: 9. CDR3 length: 17 residues. The CDR3 DNA sequence: TGTGCCAGCAGCGTGGGAGCGGGAGCGGGGGGCACAGATACGCAGTATTTT. Translating it yields CASSVGAGAGGTDTQYF.

This clone was seen just once. CDR3 protein: CASSRTGGKEDQPQHF. The CDR3, as DNA: TGCGCCAGCAGCCGGACAGGGGGCAAGGAAGATCAGCCCCAGCATTTT. The chain joins TRBV4-1 to TRBJ1-5, with TRBD1 matching over 11 bases. V shed 4 bases and J 5 bases; nucleotides not matched to a gene: 7. This CDR3 has 16 amino acids. The germline gives CDR1 MGHRA, CDR2 YSYEKL.

CDR3 bases: TGTGCCAGCAGTTCGGGGGGTCGCGAGCAGTACTTC. Its translation: CASSSGGREQYF. V and J are TRBV27 and TRBJ2-7; 7 positions match TRBD2. Germline assignment: CDR1 MNHEY and CDR2 SMNVEV (reference sequence). Trimming took 4 bases from V and 6 from J; bases not matched to a gene: 3. The CDR3 is 12 amino acids.

This chain connects TRBV5-6 to TRBJ2-7; TRBD2 is a possible D gene (5 bases). The germline V gene encodes CDR1 SGHDT and CDR2 YYEEEE. Trimming removed 4 bases at V and 2 bases at J, with 7 bases between. The CDR3 runs 12 residues. The CDR3 spells CASSAGTYEQYF. CDR3 nucleotide sequence: TGTGCCAGCAGCGCCGGGACCTACGAGCAGTACTTC.

The CDR3 reads CASSMGDSYGYTF. Here the CDR3 DNA reads TGTGCCAGTAGTATGGGGGACAGTTATGGCTACACCTTC. The genes are TRBV19 and TRBJ1-2, with TRBD1 matching over 7 bases. This CDR3 is built from 13 residues. V shed 3 bases, J shed 5 bases, and the junction held 3 bases outside the gene matches. CDR1 LNHDA and CDR2 SQIVND come from the germline V gene (reference sequence).

This clone occurred a few times. This chain links TRBV5-6 with TRBJ1-2, with D possibly matching TRBD1 (5 bases). Germline-derived CDR1 and CDR2 are SGHDT and YYEEEE. Trimming pared 4 bases from V and 7 bases from J, leaving 14 bases between. CDR3 length equals 13 residues. CDR3 sequence: CASSLSRVAGYTF. Here the CDR3 DNA reads TGTGCCAGCAGCCTTTCCAGGGTTGCTGGCTACACCTTC.

V gene TRBV30 combines with J gene TRBJ1-1, with D tentatively TRBD1 (6 bases). Per germline, CDR1 GTSNPN and CDR2 SVGIG (reference sequence). This CDR3 is 12 amino acids long. Trimming took 5 bases from V and 1 from J, leaving 8 bases between them. The CDR3 nucleotides are TGTGCCTGGGGACAGCGGAACACTGAAGCTTTCTTT. Translating gives CAWGQRNTEAFF.

The chain combines TRBV5-1 with TRBJ1-2; no reliable D call. The CDR3 is 12 amino acids. Germline V gives CDR1 SGHRS, CDR2 YFSETQ. V lost 0 bases and J 4 bases, leaving 4 bases between the germline ends. The CDR3 DNA follows: TGCGCCAGCAGCTTGGCTTCCTATGGCTACACCTTC. Protein: CASSLASYGYTF.

V gene TRBV7-9 combines with J gene TRBJ1-1; no firm D call. V dropped 2 bases and J dropped 1 base, with 8 bases sitting between them. This CDR3 region has 14 residues. Germline CDR1 reads SEHNR; CDR2 reads FQNEAQ (reference sequence). The CDR3 region is CASSLSGSNTEAFF. CDR3 bases: TGTGCCAGCAGCTTATCAGGTTCGAACACTGAAGCTTTCTTT.

This clone has only one observation. This sequence joins TRBV27 and TRBJ1-2; D might be TRBD1 (5 bases). Trimming cost V 2 bases and J 0 bases, with 10 bases left between them. Germline V gene data show CDR1 as MNHEY and CDR2 as SMNVEV (reference sequence). CDR3 length: 15 amino acids. The DNA of the CDR3 is TGTGCCAGCAGTTTAGGGGGAGTAGCTAACTATGGCTACACCTTC. It is translated as CASSLGGVANYGYTF.

The chain joins TRBV6-1 to TRBJ1-3; 7 bases are shared with TRBD1. Germline trimming cut 3 bases from V and 2 bases from J; bases unmatched to any gene: 1. The length of the CDR3 is 14 residues. Germline V gene sequence: CDR1 MNHNS, CDR2 SASEGT. The CDR3 DNA reads TGTGCCAGCAGTGACCAGGGGGCTGGAAACACCATATATTTT. It codes for CASSDQGAGNTIYF.

The chain links TRBV11-3 to TRBJ1-1; the D gene is possibly TRBD1 (6 bases). The V gene's germline CDR1 is SGHNT and CDR2 YENEEA. With 5 bases removed from V and 2 bases from J, the gap between germline ends came to 15 bases. The CDR3 loop spans 15 amino acids. CDR3 amino acids: CASSAGTPRNTEAFF. The CDR3 DNA sequence: TGTGCCAGCAGCGCCGGGACACCAAGAAACACTGAAGCTTTCTTT.

The chain links TRBV6-1 to TRBJ2-7; D gene uncertain. Trimming shortened V by 3 bases and J by 7 bases, and 10 bases separated the two germline ends. The CDR3 spans 12 residues. Germline V lookup: CDR1 MNHNS, CDR2 SASEGT. CDR3 bases: TGTGCCAGCAGTGATGGTAGCCGGGAGCAGTACTTC. This encodes CASSDGSREQYF.

The chain couples TRBV5-5 to TRBJ1-1; 8 bases are a match to TRBD1. V was pared by 2 bases and J by 0 bases, with 0 bases of the junction left unmatched. The germline V gene has CDR1 SGHKS and CDR2 YYEKEE (reference sequence). This CDR3 contains 14 residues. The DNA for the CDR3 is TGTGCCAGCAGCTTACAGGGGGTGAACACTGAAGCTTTCTTT. As protein: CASSLQGVNTEAFF.

The J gene is TRBJ1-2, the V gene TRBV18, with TRBD1 identical over 7 bases. The J segment lost 5 bases and the V segment lost 5 bases, leaving 11 bases of the junction unmatched. Per the germline V gene, CDR1 is KGHSH and CDR2 is LQKENI. The CDR3 has 15 amino acids. Written as DNA, the CDR3 is TGTGCCAGCTCAAACACAGGGGACGGCTGGTATGGCTACACCTTC. Protein: CASSNTGDGWYGYTF. The full variable domain, with the rest looked up from reference TRBV18 and TRBJ1-2, is NAGVMQNPRHLVRRRGQEARLRCSPMKGHSHVYWYRQLPEEGLKFMVYLQKENIIDESGMPKERFSAEFPKEGPSILRIQQVVRGDSAAYFCASSNTGDGWYGYTFGSGTRLTVV.

This clone has more than one count but fewer than ten. The V gene is TRBV29-1, the J gene TRBJ2-5; a possible D gene is TRBD1 (5 bases). V was clipped by 5 bases and J by 5 bases, with 15 bases between them. Germline V gene lookup returns CDR1 SQVTM and CDR2 ANQGSEA. There are 13 residues in the CDR3. In nucleotides, the CDR3 is TGCAGCGTTTTTCGACAGATCGGCGAGACCCAGTACTTC. Its translation is CSVFRQIGETQYF.

The chain combines TRBV28 with TRBJ1-1; the D gene is possibly TRBD1 (5 bases). Germline lookup yields CDR1 MDHEN and CDR2 SYDVKM. V lost 2 bases and J lost 7, with 8 bases in between. CDR3 length equals 12 residues. In nucleotides, the CDR3 is TGTGCCAGCAGTTTACCGGGACTTGAAGCTTTCTTT. It translates to CASSLPGLEAFF.

The chain recombines TRBV7-9 with TRBJ1-6; D is undetermined. CDR3 length equals 13 residues. The germline gives CDR1 SEHNR, CDR2 FQNEAQ (reference sequence). Trimming stripped 1 base from V and 13 bases from J, with 11 bases between. In DNA form, the CDR3 reads TGTGCCAGCAGCTTAGATGGAGTAGGCCCCCTCCACTTT. Encoded protein: CASSLDGVGPLHF. Complete variable domain (other parts from reference TRBV7-9 and TRBJ1-6): DTGVSQNPRHKITKRGQNVTFRCDPISEHNRLYWYRQTLGQGPEFLTYFQNEAQLEKSRLLSDRFSAERPKGSFSTLEIQRTEQGDSAMYLCASSLDGVGPLHFGNGTRLTVT.

In DNA, the CDR3 is TGCGCCAGCAGCCATGCCCTGGGACAGGCGCGCTCCTACGAGCAGTACTTC. Its protein is CASSHALGQARSYEQYF. The rearrangement uses TRBV4-1 and TRBJ2-7, with 8 bases identical to TRBD1. The germline CDR1 and CDR2 sequences are MGHRA and YSYEKL. Unmatched junction bases numbered 10, after V lost 3 bases and J lost 0 bases. This CDR3 region has 17 residues.

In its sample, this clone was seen a few times. The chain combines TRBV5-5 with TRBJ1-1; D is unclear. The V end lost 0 bases, the J end lost 1 base, and 10 bases lay between the germline ends. Germline values: CDR1 SGHKS, CDR2 YYEKEE (reference sequence). The CDR3 contains 15 residues. CDR3 nucleotide sequence: TGTGCCAGCAGCTTGGTGGGAGGGAGGAACACTGAAGCTTTCTTT. Protein sequence: CASSLVGGRNTEAFF.

This clone was seen a few times. Here the CDR3 reads CASSVLGTSGGREQFF. DNA for the CDR3: TGTGCCAGCAGCGTCCTGGGCACTAGCGGGGGGAGGGAGCAGTTCTTC. The chain has TRBV9 and TRBJ2-1; 12 bases align to TRBD2. CDR3 length: 16 amino acids. V dropped 2 bases and J dropped 10; count of bases not matched to a gene: 10. Germline CDR1 is SGDLS and CDR2 is YYNGEE.

The V gene is TRBV6-5, the J gene TRBJ1-2; possibly TRBD1 for D (5 bases). Trimming shortened V by 7 bases and J by 5 bases, and 14 bases separated the two germline ends. This CDR3 spans 13 amino acids. Germline CDR1 and CDR2: MNHEY and SVGAGI. The CDR3 nucleotides are TGTGCCAGCACCCCATCCAGGGAGTATGGCTACACCTTC. This codes for CASTPSREYGYTF.

The rearrangement joins TRBV2 to TRBJ2-2; no reliable D call. This CDR3 spans 18 amino acids. The V end lost 2 bases, the J end lost 0 bases, and 16 bases lay between the germline ends. Germline CDR1 and CDR2: SNHLY and FYNNEI. In DNA, the CDR3 is TGTGCCAGCAGTGAATCTCGTCTTTGGCAGGCGAACACCGGGGAGCTGTTTTTT. Translated: CASSESRLWQANTGELFF.

The chain links TRBV7-6 to TRBJ2-2; 12 nucleotides line up with TRBD2. Losses at the gene ends were 6 bases for V and 4 bases for J; bases not matched to a gene: 3. CDR1 and CDR2 from the germline V gene are SGHVS and FNYEAQ. The CDR3 totals 15 residues. The DNA for the CDR3 is TGTGCCAGCAGTCCACTAGCGGGAGGCACCGGGGAGCTGTTTTTT. Translation gives CASSPLAGGTGELFF.

This chain joins TRBV14 and TRBJ2-3; the match to TRBD2 covers 12 bases. The CDR3 is 16 residues long. Germline-derived CDR1 and CDR2 are SGHDN and FVKESK. V gave up 0 bases and J gave up 7 bases; unmatched junction bases: 5. The CDR3 DNA reads as TGTGCCAGCAGCCAAGAACGACTAGCGGGAGTATATACGCAGTATTTT. This translates into CASSQERLAGVYTQYF.